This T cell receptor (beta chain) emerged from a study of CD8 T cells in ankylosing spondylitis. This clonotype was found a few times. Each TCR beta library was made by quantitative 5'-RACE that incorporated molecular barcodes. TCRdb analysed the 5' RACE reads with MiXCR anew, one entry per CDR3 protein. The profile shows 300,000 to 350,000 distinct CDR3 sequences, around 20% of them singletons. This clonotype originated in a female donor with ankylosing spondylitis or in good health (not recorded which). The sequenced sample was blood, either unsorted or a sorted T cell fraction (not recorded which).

In nucleotides, the CDR3 is TGTGCCAGCAGCCCAGGGGGGCGTGCCCCGTACTTC. The encoded protein is CASSPGGRAPYF. The chain combines TRBV7-2 with TRBJ2-5, with a tentative D call TRBD1 (7 bases). CDR1 SGHTA and CDR2 FQGNSA come from the germline V gene. V was clipped by 5 bases and J by 13 bases, with 17 bases between them. The CDR3 loop spans 12 amino acids.